This TCR beta chain came from a study of CD8 T cells in Susac syndrome. Random hexamers were used to reverse transcribe an amount of about 0.45 to 1 ug RNA. The TCR beta CDR3 was amplified by immunoSEQ multiplex PCR across 54 Vbeta, 13 Jbeta. TCRdb used MiXCR to reprocess the immunoSEQ multiplex PCR reads, holding one entry per CDR3 protein. The sample holds 160,000 or so distinct CDR3 sequences, approximately 94% seen once. Peripheral blood CD8+ and CD4+ T cells were profiled by TCR beta sequencing. This CDR3 is built from 13 residues. V gave up 3 bases and J gave up 4 bases; unmatched junction bases: 3. Germline CDR1 MGHDK, CDR2 SYGVNS.

This chain joins TRBV25-1 and TRBJ2-7; 7 bases fit TRBD1. The clonotype was recovered from a human donor with multiple sclerosis. Sequencing used CD4+ T cells from PBMCs. CDR3 DNA sequence: TGTGCCAGCAGTGACCGGGACAGATACGAGCAGTACTTC. Translation: CASSDRDRYEQYF.